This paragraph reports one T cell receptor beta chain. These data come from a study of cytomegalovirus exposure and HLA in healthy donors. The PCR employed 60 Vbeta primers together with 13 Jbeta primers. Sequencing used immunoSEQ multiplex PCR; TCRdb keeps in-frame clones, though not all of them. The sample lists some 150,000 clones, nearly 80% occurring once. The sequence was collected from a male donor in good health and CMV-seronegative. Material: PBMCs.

CDR3 protein: CASSAHSLNTGELFF. The CDR3, as DNA: TGTGCCAGCAGTGCGCACAGCCTGAACACCGGGGAGCTGTTTTTT. The chain is built from TRBV2 and TRBJ2-2; no definite D call. Per germline, CDR1 SNHLY and CDR2 FYNNEI. The CDR3 has 15 amino acids. The V gene lost 4 bases and the J gene lost 1 base, with 10 bases spanning the gap. The full variable domain, rest sourced from reference TRBV2 and TRBJ2-2, is EPEVTQTPSHQVTQMGQEVILRCVPISNHLYFYWYRQILGQKVEFLVSFYNNEISEKSEIFDDQFSVERPDGSNFTLKIRSTKLEDSAMYFCASSAHSLNTGELFFGEGSRLTVL.